The rows below give T cell receptor beta chains drawn from one sample of a study of blood T cells in healthy people across ages. In TCRdb, the 5' RACE reads were re-called with MiXCR into one record per CDR3 protein. The sample contains more than 1,400,000 distinct CDR3 sequences, around 39% of which appear only once. The specimen was blood. The receptors derive from a woman younger than 30 in good health. Each CDR3 is given with its conserved first and last residue. Fields, in order: D gene, J gene, clone size, V gene, CDR3 protein, CDR3 DNA. The D gene is left open where the match is weak. Some rows mark clone size as missing; the rest say once, few, many or name a class of expanded clone.

NA	TRBJ2-7	NA	TRBV29-1	CSVEDGRENEQYF	TGCAGCGTTGAAGATGGTCGAGAAAACGAGCAGTACTTC
NA	TRBJ2-5	NA	TRBV11-2	CASSRGDRETQYF	TGTGCCAGCAGCCGGGGGGACAGGGAGACCCAGTACTTC
TRBD2	TRBJ2-3	once	TRBV6-1	CACSVRLAGGPNTQYF	TGTGCCTGCAGTGTCCGACTAGCGGGAGGGCCGAATACGCAGTATTTT
TRBD1	TRBJ2-3	NA	TRBV7-6	CASSLTPGQGAGTQYF	TGTGCCAGCAGCTTAACCCCGGGACAGGGAGCAGGTACGCAGTATTTT
NA	TRBJ2-4	NA	TRBV3-1	CASSQGSGALAKNIQYF	TGTGCCAGCAGCCAAGGTAGCGGAGCTCTAGCCAAAAACATTCAGTACTTC
TRBD2	TRBJ2-3	NA	TRBV10-3	CAISESASGGTDTQYF	TGTGCCATCAGTGAGTCTGCTAGCGGGGGCACAGATACGCAGTATTTT
TRBD1	TRBJ1-2	NA	TRBV25-1	CASSENKGALSYGYTF	TGTGCCAGCAGTGAAAATAAGGGGGCGCTTAGCTATGGCTACACCTTC
TRBD2	TRBJ2-3	NA	TRBV7-3	CASSLIGGVRDTQYF	TGTGCCAGCAGCTTAATTGGGGGGGTCCGAGATACGCAGTATTTT
TRBD2	TRBJ2-1	NA	TRBV27	CAGSGTSGRGSYNEQFF	TGTGCCGGCAGCGGGACTAGCGGGAGGGGGTCCTACAATGAGCAGTTCTTC
NA	TRBJ2-1	NA	TRBV6-5	CASSYSWGGGNEQFF	TGTGCCAGCAGTTACTCGTGGGGTGGGGGCAATGAGCAGTTCTTC
NA	TRBJ2-3	NA	TRBV6-5	CASRNRDPDTQYF	TGTGCCAGCAGGAACCGGGACCCAGATACGCAGTATTTT
NA	TRBJ1-2	many	TRBV4-1	CASSQEGANYGYTF	TGTGCCAGCAGCCAAGAGGGGGCTAACTATGGCTACACCTTC